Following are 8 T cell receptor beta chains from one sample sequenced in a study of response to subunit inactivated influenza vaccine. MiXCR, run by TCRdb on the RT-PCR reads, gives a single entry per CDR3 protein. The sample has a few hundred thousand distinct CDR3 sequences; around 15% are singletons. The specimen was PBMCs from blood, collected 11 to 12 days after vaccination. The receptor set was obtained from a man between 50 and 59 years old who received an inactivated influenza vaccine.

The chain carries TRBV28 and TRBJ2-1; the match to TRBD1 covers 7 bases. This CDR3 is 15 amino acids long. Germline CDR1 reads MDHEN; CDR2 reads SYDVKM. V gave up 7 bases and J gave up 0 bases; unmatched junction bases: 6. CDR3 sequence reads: CASTTGTASYNEQFF. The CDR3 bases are TGTGCCAGCACTACCGGGACAGCCTCCTACAATGAGCAGTTCTTC.

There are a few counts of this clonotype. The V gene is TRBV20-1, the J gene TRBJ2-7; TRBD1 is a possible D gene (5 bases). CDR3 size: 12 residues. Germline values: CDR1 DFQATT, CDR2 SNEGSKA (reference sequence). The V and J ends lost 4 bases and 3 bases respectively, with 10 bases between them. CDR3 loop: CSATGMVYEQYF. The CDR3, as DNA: TGCAGTGCTACAGGGATGGTCTACGAGCAGTACTTC.

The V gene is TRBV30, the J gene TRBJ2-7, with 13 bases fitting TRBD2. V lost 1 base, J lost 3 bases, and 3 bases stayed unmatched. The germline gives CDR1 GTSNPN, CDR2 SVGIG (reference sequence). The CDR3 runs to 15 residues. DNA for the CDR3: TGTGCCTGGAGTGGTGGGACTAGCGGGAACTACGAGCAGTACTTC. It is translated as CAWSGGTSGNYEQYF.

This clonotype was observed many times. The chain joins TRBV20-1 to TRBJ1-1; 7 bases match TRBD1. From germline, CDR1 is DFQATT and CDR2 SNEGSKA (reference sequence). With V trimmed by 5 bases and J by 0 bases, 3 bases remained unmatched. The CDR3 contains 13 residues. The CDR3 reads CSARGQLNTEAFF. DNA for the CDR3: TGCAGTGCTCGGGGACAGTTGAACACTGAAGCTTTCTTT.

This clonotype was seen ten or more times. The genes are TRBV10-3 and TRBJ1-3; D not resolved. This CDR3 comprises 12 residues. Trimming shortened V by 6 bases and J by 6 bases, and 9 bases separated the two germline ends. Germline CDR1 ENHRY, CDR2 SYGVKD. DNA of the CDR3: TGTGCCATCAGGACGAGAGAAAACACCATATATTTT. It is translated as CAIRTRENTIYF.

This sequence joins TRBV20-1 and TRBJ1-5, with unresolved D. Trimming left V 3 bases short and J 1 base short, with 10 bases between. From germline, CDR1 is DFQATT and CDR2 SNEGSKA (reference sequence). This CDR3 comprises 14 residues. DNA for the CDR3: TGCAGTGCTAGTATATCAGGCAGCAATCAGCCCCAGCATTTT. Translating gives CSASISGSNQPQHF.

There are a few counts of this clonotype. DNA for the CDR3: TGCGCCAGCAGCATTGACCGGGACAGGGGGTCCTACGAGCAGTACTTC. Translated: CASSIDRDRGSYEQYF. This chain links TRBV5-1 with TRBJ2-7; 11 positions match TRBD1. The CDR3 contains 16 residues. V dropped 4 bases and J dropped 1; count of bases not matched to a gene: 7. Germline V CDR1 and CDR2: SGHRS, YFSETQ.

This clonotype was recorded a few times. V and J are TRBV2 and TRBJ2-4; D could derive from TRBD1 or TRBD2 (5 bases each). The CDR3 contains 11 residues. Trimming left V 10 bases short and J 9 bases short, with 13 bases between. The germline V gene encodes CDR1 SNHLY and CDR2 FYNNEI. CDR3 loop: CATGPDGIQYF. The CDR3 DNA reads TGTGCCACGGGGCCCGACGGCATTCAGTACTTC. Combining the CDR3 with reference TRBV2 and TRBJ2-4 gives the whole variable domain EPEVTQTPSHQVTQMGQEVILRCVPISNHLYFYWYRQILGQKVEFLVSFYNNEISEKSEIFDDQFSVERPDGSNFTLKIRSTKLEDSAMYFCATGPDGIQYFGAGTRLSVL.